This TCR beta chain was obtained from a study of cytomegalovirus exposure and HLA in healthy donors. Study-level information: The study placed 70% to 90% of its approximately 400 genotyped donors in the Caucasian-associated ancestry cluster.

In the case of this clone: Its specificity is not known.

Germline CDR1 and CDR2: SGHRS and YFSETQ. The CDR3 runs to 14 residues. The V segment lost 3 bases and the J segment 4 bases; nucleotides outside the gene matches: 2. The study's findings and limits: In a later analysis, V- and J-gene trimming of beta chains associated with a DCLRE1C missense variant, replicated independently.

Amplification used 60 Vbeta primers and 13 Jbeta primers. Sequencing was performed with immunoSEQ multiplex PCR; in TCRdb, only in-frame clones are kept and a portion is missing. This table holds about 140,000 clones, 70% found once. The chain carries TRBV5-1 and TRBJ1-5; 9 positions match TRBD1. The TCR comes from a woman in her 30s in good health and CMV-seronegative. The sequencing sample was made of PBMCs. CDR3 protein: CASSSGQGNQPQHF. The DNA of the CDR3 is TGCGCCAGCAGCTCGGGACAGGGAAATCAGCCCCAGCATTTT.